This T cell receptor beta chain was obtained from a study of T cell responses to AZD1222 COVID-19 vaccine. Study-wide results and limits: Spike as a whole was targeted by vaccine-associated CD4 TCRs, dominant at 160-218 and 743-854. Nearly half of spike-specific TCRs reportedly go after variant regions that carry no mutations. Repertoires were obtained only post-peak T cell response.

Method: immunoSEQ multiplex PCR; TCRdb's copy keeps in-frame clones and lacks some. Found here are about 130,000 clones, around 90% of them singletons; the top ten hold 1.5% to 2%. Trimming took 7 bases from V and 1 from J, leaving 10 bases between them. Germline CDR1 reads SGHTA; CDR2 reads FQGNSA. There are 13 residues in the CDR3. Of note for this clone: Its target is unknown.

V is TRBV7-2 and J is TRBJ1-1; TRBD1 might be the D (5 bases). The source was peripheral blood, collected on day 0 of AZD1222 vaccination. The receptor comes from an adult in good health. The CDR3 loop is CASKSQENTEAFF. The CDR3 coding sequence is TGTGCCAGCAAATCACAGGAGAACACTGAAGCTTTCTTT. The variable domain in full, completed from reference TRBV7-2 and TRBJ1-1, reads GAGVSQSPSNKVTEKGKDVELRCDPISGHTALYWYRQSLGQGLEFLIYFQGNSAPDKSGLPSDRFSAERTGGSVSTLTIQRTQQEDSAVYLCASKSQENTEAFFGQGTRLTVV.